This T cell receptor (beta chain) originates from a study of long-term antiretroviral therapy in people with HIV. Samples were assayed with immunoSEQ v3.0 at survey level. TCRdb keeps only in-frame clones here, not all; method: immunoSEQ multiplex PCR. The sample shows tens of thousands of clones, 85% to 95% of them seen only once. The ends were cut back, 3 bases at V and 0 bases at J, with 13 bases in the middle. This CDR3 region has 16 residues. CDR1 is ENHRY, CDR2 SYGVKD, per germline. The source material was unsorted PBMCs, sampled 5.3 years after starting antiretroviral therapy. J is TRBJ2-3 and V is TRBV10-3, with D uncertain. The receptor was derived from a man aged 50-59 years with HIV. The CDR3 spells CAISDQSDSSTDTQYF. As DNA, the CDR3 is TGTGCCATCAGTGATCAGTCAGACTCTAGCACAGATACGCAGTATTTT.